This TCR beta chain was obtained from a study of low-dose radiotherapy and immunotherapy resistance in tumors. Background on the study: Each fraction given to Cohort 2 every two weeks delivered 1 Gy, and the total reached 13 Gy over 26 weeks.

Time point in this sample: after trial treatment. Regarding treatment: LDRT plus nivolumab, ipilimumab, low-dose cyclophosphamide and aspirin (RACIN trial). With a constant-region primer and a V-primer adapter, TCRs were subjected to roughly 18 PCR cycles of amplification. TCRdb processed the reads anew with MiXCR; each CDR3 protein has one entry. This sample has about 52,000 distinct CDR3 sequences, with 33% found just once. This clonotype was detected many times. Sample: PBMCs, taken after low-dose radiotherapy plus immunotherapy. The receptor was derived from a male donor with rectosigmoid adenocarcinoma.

CDR3 nucleotide sequence: TGTGCCAGCAGCCCCGGGGGTCCGGAGGGCTACACCTTC. It codes for CASSPGGPEGYTF. The chain couples TRBV5-4 to TRBJ1-2; weak D call: TRBD1 (5 bases). Per the germline V gene, CDR1 is SGHNT and CDR2 is YYREEE (reference sequence). V was clipped by 4 bases and J by 8 bases, with 15 bases between them. This CDR3 spans 13 amino acids.